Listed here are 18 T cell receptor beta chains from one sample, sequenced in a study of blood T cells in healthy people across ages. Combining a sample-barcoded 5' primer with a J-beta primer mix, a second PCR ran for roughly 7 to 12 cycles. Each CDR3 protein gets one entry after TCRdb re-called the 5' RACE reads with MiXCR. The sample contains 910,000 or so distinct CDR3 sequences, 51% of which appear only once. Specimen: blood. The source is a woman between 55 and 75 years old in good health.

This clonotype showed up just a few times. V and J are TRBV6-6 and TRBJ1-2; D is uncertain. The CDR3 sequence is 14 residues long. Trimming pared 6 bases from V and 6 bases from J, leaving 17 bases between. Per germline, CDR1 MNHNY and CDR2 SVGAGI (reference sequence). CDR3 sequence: CASRPRSWRDGYTF. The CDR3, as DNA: TGTGCCAGCAGACCACGATCTTGGAGGGATGGCTACACCTTC.

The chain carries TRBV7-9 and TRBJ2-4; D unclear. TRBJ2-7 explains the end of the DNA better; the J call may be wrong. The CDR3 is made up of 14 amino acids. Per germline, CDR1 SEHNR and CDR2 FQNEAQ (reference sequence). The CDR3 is CASSLGFRGYEQYF. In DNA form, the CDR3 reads TGTGCCAGCAGCTTAGGCTTTCGAGGCTACGAGCAGTACTTC.

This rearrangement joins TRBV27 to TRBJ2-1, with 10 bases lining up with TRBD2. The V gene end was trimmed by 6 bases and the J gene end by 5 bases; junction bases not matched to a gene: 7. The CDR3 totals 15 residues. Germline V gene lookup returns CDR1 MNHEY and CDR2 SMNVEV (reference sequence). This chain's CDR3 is CASRHLAGADNEQFF. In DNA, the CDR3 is TGTGCCAGCAGGCACCTAGCGGGAGCTGACAATGAGCAGTTCTTC.

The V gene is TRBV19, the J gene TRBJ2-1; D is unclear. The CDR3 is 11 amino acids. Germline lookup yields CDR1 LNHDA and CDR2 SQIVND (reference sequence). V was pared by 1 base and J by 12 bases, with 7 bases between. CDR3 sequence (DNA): TGTGCCAGTAGTATAGGCCCCGCGCAGTTCTTC. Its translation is CASSIGPAQFF.

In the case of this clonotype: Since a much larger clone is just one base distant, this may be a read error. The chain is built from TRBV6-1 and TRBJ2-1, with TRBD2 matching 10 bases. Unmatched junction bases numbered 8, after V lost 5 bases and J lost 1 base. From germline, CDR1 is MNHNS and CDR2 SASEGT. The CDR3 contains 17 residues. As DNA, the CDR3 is TGTGCCAGCAGTCCCTCTACTAGCGGGACGTCCTACAATGAGCAGTTCTTC. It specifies CASSPSTSGTSYNEQFF.

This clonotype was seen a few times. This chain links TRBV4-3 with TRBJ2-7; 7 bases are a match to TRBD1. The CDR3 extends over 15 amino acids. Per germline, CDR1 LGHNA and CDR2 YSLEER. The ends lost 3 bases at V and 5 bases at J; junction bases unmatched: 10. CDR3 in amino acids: CASSQLTGVGNEQYF. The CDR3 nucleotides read TGCGCCAGCAGCCAGTTAACAGGGGTTGGAAACGAGCAGTACTTC.

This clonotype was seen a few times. The CDR3 spells CSVDSRRLAGSRNTQYF. The CDR3 region has the DNA TGCAGCGTTGATTCCCGAAGACTAGCGGGAAGTCGAAATACGCAGTATTTT. The chain has TRBV29-1 and TRBJ2-3; 11 bases fit TRBD2. In germline, CDR1 is SQVTM, CDR2 ANQGSEA. The ends lost 3 bases at V and 7 bases at J; junction bases unmatched: 15. This CDR3 comprises 17 residues.

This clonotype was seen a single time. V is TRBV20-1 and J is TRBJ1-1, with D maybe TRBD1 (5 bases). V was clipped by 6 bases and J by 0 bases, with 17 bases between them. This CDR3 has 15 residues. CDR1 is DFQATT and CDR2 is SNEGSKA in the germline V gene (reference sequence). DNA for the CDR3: TGCAGTGCCACCAAGGCAGGGATTATGAACACTGAAGCTTTCTTT. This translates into CSATKAGIMNTEAFF.

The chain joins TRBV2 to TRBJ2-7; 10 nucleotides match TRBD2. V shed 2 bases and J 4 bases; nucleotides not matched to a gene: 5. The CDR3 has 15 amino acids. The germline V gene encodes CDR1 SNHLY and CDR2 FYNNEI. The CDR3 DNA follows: TGTGCCAGCAGTGAATTATCTAGCGGGAGTTACGAGCAGTACTTC. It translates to CASSELSSGSYEQYF.

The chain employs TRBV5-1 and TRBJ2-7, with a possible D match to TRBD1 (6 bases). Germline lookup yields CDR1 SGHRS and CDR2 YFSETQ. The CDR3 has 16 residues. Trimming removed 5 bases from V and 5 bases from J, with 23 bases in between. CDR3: CASSSPLAGESHEQYF. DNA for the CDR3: TGCGCCAGCAGTAGTCCCTTGGCAGGGGAGTCCCACGAGCAGTACTTC.

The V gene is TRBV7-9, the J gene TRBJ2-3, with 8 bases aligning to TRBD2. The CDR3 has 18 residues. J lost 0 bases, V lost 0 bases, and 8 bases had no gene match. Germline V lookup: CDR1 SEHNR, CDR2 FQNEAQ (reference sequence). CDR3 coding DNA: TGTGCCAGCAGCTTAGCCGGGACTAGGGAATCTAGCACAGATACGCAGTATTTT. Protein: CASSLAGTRESSTDTQYF.

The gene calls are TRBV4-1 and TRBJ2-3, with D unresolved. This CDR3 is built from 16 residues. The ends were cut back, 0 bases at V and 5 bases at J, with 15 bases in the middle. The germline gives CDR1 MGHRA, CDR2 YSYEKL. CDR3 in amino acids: CASSQEGRSSVDTQYF. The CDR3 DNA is TGCGCCAGCAGCCAAGAGGGAAGGAGTTCGGTAGATACGCAGTATTTT.

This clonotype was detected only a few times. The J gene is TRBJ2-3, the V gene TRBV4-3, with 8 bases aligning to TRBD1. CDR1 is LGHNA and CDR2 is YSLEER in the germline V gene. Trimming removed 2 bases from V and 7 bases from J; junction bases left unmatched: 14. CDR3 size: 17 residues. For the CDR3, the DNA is TGCGCCAGCAGCCAATCGGGACAGGAGGGGTTTGCCCATACGCAGTATTTT. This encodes CASSQSGQEGFAHTQYF.

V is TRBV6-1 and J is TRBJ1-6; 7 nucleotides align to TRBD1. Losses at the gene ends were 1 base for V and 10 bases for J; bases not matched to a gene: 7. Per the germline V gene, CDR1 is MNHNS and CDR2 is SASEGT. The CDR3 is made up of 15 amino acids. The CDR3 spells CASSEVGAGGSPLHF. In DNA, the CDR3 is TGTGCCAGCAGTGAAGTTGGGGCAGGGGGATCACCCCTCCACTTT.

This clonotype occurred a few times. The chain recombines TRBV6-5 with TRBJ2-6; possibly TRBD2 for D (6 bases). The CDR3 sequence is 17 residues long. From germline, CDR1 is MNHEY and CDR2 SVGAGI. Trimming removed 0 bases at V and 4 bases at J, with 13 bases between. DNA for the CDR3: TGTGCCAGCAGTTACTCAACCGGGGGAAAAGGGGCCAACGTCCTGACTTTC. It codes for CASSYSTGGKGANVLTF.

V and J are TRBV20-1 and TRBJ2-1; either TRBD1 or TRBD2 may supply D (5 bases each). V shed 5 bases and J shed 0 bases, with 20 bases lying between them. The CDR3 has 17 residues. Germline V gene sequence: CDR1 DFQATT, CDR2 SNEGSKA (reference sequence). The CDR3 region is CSALRGPSTSSYNEQFF. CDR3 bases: TGCAGTGCTCTCCGGGGACCATCTACGAGCTCCTACAATGAGCAGTTCTTC.

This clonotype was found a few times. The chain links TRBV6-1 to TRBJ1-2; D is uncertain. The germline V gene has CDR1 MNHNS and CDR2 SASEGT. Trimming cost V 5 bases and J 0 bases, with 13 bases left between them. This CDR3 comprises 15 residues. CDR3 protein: CASSSQGGANYGYTF. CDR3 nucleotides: TGTGCCAGCAGTTCCCAAGGAGGAGCTAACTATGGCTACACCTTC.

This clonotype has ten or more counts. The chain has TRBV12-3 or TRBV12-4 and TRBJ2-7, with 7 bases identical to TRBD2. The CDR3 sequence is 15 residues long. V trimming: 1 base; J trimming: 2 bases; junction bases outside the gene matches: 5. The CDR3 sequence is CASSLVAGVAYEQYF. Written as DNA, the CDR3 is TGTGCCAGCAGTTTAGTCGCGGGAGTGGCCTACGAGCAGTACTTC.